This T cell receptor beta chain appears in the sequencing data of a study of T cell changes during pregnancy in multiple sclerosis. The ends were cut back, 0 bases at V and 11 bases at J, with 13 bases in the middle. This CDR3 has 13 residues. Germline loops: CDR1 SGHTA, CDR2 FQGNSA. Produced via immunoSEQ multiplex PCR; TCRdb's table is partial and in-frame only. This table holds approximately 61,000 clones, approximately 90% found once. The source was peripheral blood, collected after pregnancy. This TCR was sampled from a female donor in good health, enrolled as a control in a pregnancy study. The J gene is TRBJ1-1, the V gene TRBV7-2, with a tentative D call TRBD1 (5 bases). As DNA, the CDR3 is TGTGCCAGCAGCTTAGCTGGGGCCCGCCCGGCTTTCTTT. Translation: CASSLAGARPAFF.